This is a list of T cell receptor beta chains from one sample in a study of blood T cell repertoires in COVID-19. Repertoires were generated with immunoSEQ multiplex PCR, while TCRdb's copy carries only in-frame clones and drops some. The sample yields around 300,000 clones, around 87% seen once. The sample consisted of PBMCs or T cells enriched from blood (not recorded which). These receptors were taken from a woman aged 25-40 years who had recovered from COVID-19. Both conserved end residues are part of each CDR3. The order of the fields is J gene, V gene, clone size, D gene, CDR3 protein, CDR3 DNA. The D gene is left open where the match is weak. Clone size, where shown, is once, few, many, or a class for clones that have expanded.

J gene: TRBJ1-1
V gene: TRBV5-4
clone size: .
D gene: TRBD1
CDR3 protein: CASSSQTGPFTEAFF
CDR3 DNA: TGTGCCAGCAGCTCCCAGACAGGGCCTTTCACTGAAGCTTTCTTT

J gene: TRBJ2-5
V gene: TRBV14
clone size: .
D gene: TRBD2
CDR3 protein: CASSQPSGVFQETQYF
CDR3 DNA: TGTGCCAGCAGCCAACCTAGCGGAGTCTTCCAAGAGACCCAGTACTTC

J gene: TRBJ1-5
V gene: TRBV27
clone size: many
D gene: TRBD1
CDR3 protein: CASSLSGQAYQPQHF
CDR3 DNA: TGTGCCAGCAGTTTATCGGGACAGGCCTATCAGCCCCAGCATTTT

J gene: TRBJ1-1
V gene: TRBV18
clone size: .
D gene: TRBD1
CDR3 protein: CASSPLTGWPNTEAFF
CDR3 DNA: TGTGCCAGCTCACCGTTGACAGGGTGGCCGAACACTGAAGCTTTCTTT

J gene: TRBJ1-1
V gene: TRBV12-5
clone size: .
D gene: .
CDR3 protein: CASGLDRVWNTEAFF
CDR3 DNA: TGTGCTAGTGGTTTGGACAGGGTCTGGAACACTGAAGCTTTCTTT

J gene: TRBJ2-7
V gene: TRBV19
clone size: .
D gene: TRBD2
CDR3 protein: CASSIPGRSYEQYF
CDR3 DNA: TGTGCCAGTAGTATTCCCGGGAGGTCCTACGAGCAGTACTTC

J gene: TRBJ2-2
V gene: TRBV13
clone size: .
D gene: .
CDR3 protein: CASSPINRESTGELFF
CDR3 DNA: TGTGCCAGCAGCCCTATAAACAGGGAGAGCACCGGGGAGCTGTTTTTT

J gene: TRBJ2-7
V gene: TRBV27
clone size: .
D gene: .
CDR3 protein: CASSPRGAYEQYF
CDR3 DNA: TGTGCCAGCAGTCCTCGGGGAGCCTACGAGCAGTACTTC

J gene: TRBJ1-2
V gene: TRBV2
clone size: few
D gene: .
CDR3 protein: CASHSRVPYGYTF
CDR3 DNA: TGTGCCAGCCACTCCCGGGTTCCCTATGGCTACACCTTC

J gene: TRBJ2-7
V gene: TRBV27
clone size: .
D gene: TRBD1
CDR3 protein: CASSSLTGVYEQYF
CDR3 DNA: TGTGCCAGCAGCTCCTTGACAGGGGTCTACGAGCAGTACTTC

J gene: TRBJ2-2
V gene: TRBV4-1
clone size: .
D gene: TRBD1
CDR3 protein: CASSLQSTGPHLTNTGELFF
CDR3 DNA: TGCGCCAGCAGCCTACAATCGACAGGGCCGCACCTTACGAACACCGGGGAGCTGTTTTTT